The 22 T cell receptor beta chains reported below all come from one sample, sequenced in a study of tumor-infiltrating lymphocytes in primary liver carcinoma (dated by TCRdb to 2016 to 2017). Data came from an Illumina HiSeq 2500. TCRbeta-specific cDNA was reverse-transcribed from 500 to 550 ng total RNA using a constant-region primer and ProtoScript II reverse transcriptase. Three nested multiplex PCR rounds, following a slightly modified ARM-PCR procedure, were used to build the TCRbeta libraries. Each of the first two PCR rounds ran for about 10 cycles using multiplex TRBV1-TRBV30 forward primers together with a Cbeta reverse primer. TCRdb itself trimmed the public reads at Q25 with fastp, ran MiXCR and retained productive beta chains. Duplicate CDR3 protein sequences are folded into a single record with the most common DNA and genes. The sample has 90,000 to 150,000 distinct CDR3 sequences on record, around 70% of them singletons. The ten largest clones take up 8.1% of the sample.

Without any cell sorting, total RNA and DNA were co-extracted from about 20-30 mg of bulk tissue using the AllPrep DNA/RNA mini kit. Material: tumor-adjacent normal liver tissue. The receptor set was obtained from a woman aged 55-70 years with primary liver carcinoma and hepatitis B virus infection.

Many counts were recorded for this clonotype. The chain links TRBV5-1 to TRBJ2-5; 7 nucleotides align to TRBD1. The CDR3 consists of 14 residues. After removal of 4 bases from V and 4 bases from J, the junction contained 7 bases not matched to a gene. Germline V lookup: CDR1 SGHRS, CDR2 YFSETQ. The CDR3 DNA follows: TGCGCCAGCAGCCGACAGGGAAAAAGAGAGACCCAGTACTTC. It yields the protein CASSRQGKRETQYF.

In this sample, this clonotype turned up many times. The chain combines TRBV12-3 or TRBV12-4 with TRBJ2-7, with 7 bases fitting TRBD2. Trimming cost V 0 bases and J 2 bases; bases outside gene matches: 13. The CDR3 extends over 18 amino acids. CDR3 loop: CASSLARRLADYPYEQYF. DNA of the CDR3: TGTGCCAGCAGTTTAGCGCGACGGCTAGCGGACTACCCCTACGAGCAGTACTTC.

This clonotype was seen many times. The V call is TRBV6-1, the J call TRBJ2-5; tentative D call: TRBD2 (6 bases). V was shortened by 3 bases and J by 0 bases, with 14 bases between the two germline ends. Germline V gene sequence: CDR1 MNHNS, CDR2 SASEGT. The CDR3 spans 16 residues. In DNA form, the CDR3 reads TGTGCCAGCAGTGACCCGACTAGGGTTTACCAAGAGACCCAGTACTTC. It is translated as CASSDPTRVYQETQYF.

This clonotype was seen many times. The chain is built from TRBV12-3 or TRBV12-4 and TRBJ1-1, with TRBD1 as a possible D gene (5 bases). V dropped 3 bases and J dropped 4 bases, with 12 bases sitting between them. This CDR3 spans 14 amino acids. CDR3 DNA: TGTGCCAGCAGTTTGGGGGTACTGGCCACTGAAGCTTTCTTT. Translating gives CASSLGVLATEAFF.

Worth noting for this clonotype: An end of the junction differs from the germline gene, which may be a read error. The chain recombines TRBV6-1 with TRBJ2-7, with 7 bases fitting TRBD2. The V gene's germline CDR1 is MNHNS and CDR2 SASEGT. This CDR3 is built from 15 residues. For the CDR3, the DNA is TGTGCCAGCAGTTTAGAAGGGAGGGGCTCCTACGAGCAGTATTTC. It is translated as CASSLEGRGSYEQYF.

Details on this clonotype: Relative to the germline gene, one junction end is altered; a read error may explain this. This sequence joins TRBV10-2 and TRBJ2-4; D perhaps matches TRBD1 (6 bases). This CDR3 has 16 residues. The germline V gene has CDR1 WSHSY and CDR2 SAAADI. The CDR3 nucleotides are TGTGCCACCTCAGGGGCAGGGCCTTTAGCCAAAAACACTCAGTACTTC. It yields the protein CATSGAGPLAKNTQYF.

This clonotype has ten or more counts. The rearrangement links TRBV5-1 to TRBJ2-1, with 10 bases aligning to TRBD2. There are 15 residues in the CDR3. In germline, CDR1 is SGHRS, CDR2 YFSETQ. V was clipped by 4 bases and J by 6 bases; unmatched bases: 7. The CDR3, as DNA: TGCGCCAGCAGCCTAACTAGCGGGATAGGCAATGAGCAGTTCTTC. Translating it yields CASSLTSGIGNEQFF.

This clonotype was recorded at least ten times. V gene TRBV30 combines with J gene TRBJ1-5, with 7 bases aligning to TRBD1. This CDR3 has 14 residues. Germline V gives CDR1 GTSNPN, CDR2 SVGIG (reference sequence). Losses at the gene ends were 5 bases for V and 5 bases for J; bases not matched to a gene: 9. CDR3 protein: CAWGLTGAHQPQHF. For the CDR3, the DNA is TGTGCCTGGGGACTTACAGGGGCCCATCAGCCCCAGCATTTT. Using reference TRBV30 and TRBJ1-5 for the parts outside the CDR3, the full variable domain is SQTIHQWPATLVQPVGSPLSLECTVEGTSNPNLYWYRQAAGRGLQLLFYSVGIGQISSEVPQNLSASRPQDRQFILSSKKLLLSDSGFYLCAWGLTGAHQPQHFGDGTRLSIL.

Many counts were recorded for this clonotype. CDR3 bases: TGTGCCAGCAGCACCCGGACAGGGCTGGGGGCGGACACCGGGGAGCTGTTTTTT. Translated, it gives CASSTRTGLGADTGELFF. The chain is built from TRBV7-8 and TRBJ2-2, with 8 bases matching TRBD1. Losses at the gene ends were 5 bases for V and 3 bases for J; bases not matched to a gene: 14. CDR3 length: 18 amino acids. In germline, CDR1 is SGHVS, CDR2 FQNEAQ.

Of note for this clonotype: One end of the junction is discordant with germline, which a read error may explain. The V and J genes are TRBV29-1 and TRBJ2-1; D unresolved. The CDR3 covers 13 residues. Germline lookup yields CDR1 SQVTM and CDR2 ANQGSEA. CDR3 sequence: CSVACSSYNKQFF. The CDR3 DNA follows: TGCAGCGTCGCATGTAGCTCCTACAATAAGCAGTTCTTC.

V and J are TRBV10-3 and TRBJ1-1; possibly TRBD1 for D (6 bases). V was pared by 0 bases and J by 9 bases, with 17 bases between. From germline, CDR1 is ENHRY and CDR2 SYGVKD. CDR3 size: 15 residues. The DNA for the CDR3 is TGTGCCATCAGTGAGTCAGGAGCCGGGGGCTCTAAAGCTTTCTTT. It codes for CAISESGAGGSKAFF.

The chain uses TRBV29-1 and TRBJ2-2, with a tentative D call TRBD1 (6 bases). Germline CDR1 SQVTM, CDR2 ANQGSEA. CDR3 length: 13 amino acids. Trimming cost V 7 bases and J 5 bases, with 14 bases left between them. CDR3 nucleotides: TGCAGCGCTGTCGGACAGTATACCGGGGAGCTGTTTTTT. Encoded protein: CSAVGQYTGELFF.

Note on this clonotype: The conserved phenylalanine or tryptophan is not found at the CDR3 terminus, so this likely reflects a read error. J is TRBJ2-5 and V is TRBV7-8, with 10 nucleotides matching TRBD2. Germline-derived CDR1 and CDR2 are SGHVS and FQNEAQ. The CDR3 is made up of 16 amino acids. The J segment lost 7 bases and the V segment lost 5 bases, leaving 13 bases of the junction unmatched. The DNA for the CDR3 is TGTGCCAGCAGCCACTCAGGGCTAGCGGGGGTCCCGACCCAGTACTCC. Translation gives CASSHSGLAGVPTQYS.

This clonotype was observed once. One end of the junction varies from germline; a read error may be responsible. This rearrangement joins TRBV11-2 to TRBJ2-1; D gene ambiguous. Per germline, CDR1 SGHAT and CDR2 FQNNGV. This CDR3 comprises 14 residues. The CDR3 nucleotides are TGTGTCAGCAGCTTAGATGGAAACCGCAATGAGCAGTCCTTC. Protein sequence: CVSSLDGNRNEQSF.

The rearrangement links TRBV11-1 to TRBJ2-1, with D tentatively TRBD1 or TRBD2 (5 bases each). Germline-derived CDR1 and CDR2 are SGHAT and FQDESV (reference sequence). Trimming removed 8 bases from V and 7 bases from J, with 15 bases in between. The CDR3 has 13 amino acids. In nucleotides, the CDR3 is TGTGCCAGCGGCCCCAATTGGGGGAATGAGCAGTTCTTC. Its protein is CASGPNWGNEQFF.

A remark on this clonotype: The junction shows a germline mismatch at one end, possibly a read error. The chain's CDR3 is CASSFSFGRGDIETFF. The DNA of the CDR3 is TGTGCCAGCAGTTTTAGTTTCGGGCGGGGGGACATTGAAACTTTCTTT. The chain combines TRBV6-2 or TRBV6-3 with TRBJ1-1; D possibly corresponds to TRBD1 (6 bases). Germline V gene data show CDR1 as MNHEY and CDR2 as SVGEGT. The CDR3 length is 16 residues.

As to this clonotype: Germline and junction disagree at one end, which may indicate a read error. This chain links TRBV30 with TRBJ2-1; D gene ambiguous. In germline, CDR1 is GTSNPN, CDR2 SVGIG (reference sequence). CDR3 size: 12 residues. The CDR3 sequence: CACSVSYNEQFF. The DNA of the CDR3 is TGTGCCTGCAGTGTATCCTACAATGAGCAGTTCTTC.

This clonotype showed up many times. The chain links TRBV5-1 to TRBJ2-5, with 13 nucleotides matching TRBD2. The ends lost 3 bases at V and 1 base at J; junction bases unmatched: 6. The CDR3 length is 17 residues. In germline, CDR1 is SGHRS, CDR2 YFSETQ. The CDR3 loop is CASSSGTSGTFQETQYF. In nucleotides, the CDR3 is TGCGCCAGCAGCTCCGGGACTAGCGGGACGTTCCAAGAGACCCAGTACTTC. Complete variable domain (other parts from reference TRBV5-1 and TRBJ2-5): KAGVTQTPRYLIKTRGQQVTLSCSPISGHRSVSWYQQTPGQGLQFLFEYFSETQRNKGNFPGRFSGRQFSNSRSEMNVSTLELGDSALYLCASSSGTSGTFQETQYFGPGTRLLVL.

This clonotype was counted at least ten times. V is TRBV7-8 and J is TRBJ1-1; TRBD1 agrees at 8 bases. Per the germline V gene, CDR1 is SGHVS and CDR2 is FQNEAQ. The CDR3 contains 14 residues. Trimming removed 3 bases from V and 4 bases from J; junction bases left unmatched: 4. In DNA, the CDR3 is TGTGCCAGCAGCTTCCAGGGGGCAGGCACTGAAGCTTTCTTT. Protein product: CASSFQGAGTEAFF.

The CDR3 here is CASSLDSLYNEQFF. The CDR3 DNA is TGCGCCAGCAGCTTGGACTCTCTATACAATGAGCAGTTCTTC. V and J are TRBV5-1 and TRBJ2-1, with D uncertain. Looked up from germline, CDR1 is SGHRS and CDR2 is YFSETQ. This CDR3 has 14 amino acids. V gave up 0 bases and J gave up 4 bases, with 8 bases separating them.

This clonotype was observed at least ten times. This CDR3 is CASSPWTSGRKSETQYF. The CDR3, as DNA: TGTGCCAGCAGTCCCTGGACTAGCGGGAGAAAATCGGAGACCCAGTACTTC. J is TRBJ2-5 and V is TRBV28; TRBD2 matches 13 bases. Germline CDR1 reads MDHEN; CDR2 reads SYDVKM. The CDR3 is 17 amino acids. V was pared by 5 bases and J by 5 bases, with 11 bases of the junction left unmatched.

This clonotype was observed a single time. Relative to the germline gene, one junction end is altered; a read error may explain this. The V call is TRBV11-2, the J call TRBJ1-1, with a weak D call TRBD1 (5 bases). The CDR3 sequence is 20 residues long. Germline lookup yields CDR1 SGHAT and CDR2 FQNNGV. CDR3 coding DNA: TGTGCCAGGAGCCCACATCAGCACGGACACCTTCGCTTTTGGGGATATGAAGCGTTCTTT. Amino acids: CARSPHQHGHLRFWGYEAFF.